This is a list of T cell receptor beta chains from one sample in a study of beta chain features in type 1 diabetes. The table came from immunoSEQ multiplex PCR; TCRdb's copy has only in-frame clones and leaves some out. Among more than 300,000 clones listed, 7% to 10% were seen once. Material for sequencing was central memory CD4+ T cells from blood. The receptors here all came from a young man with type 1 diabetes. The CDR3 runs from the conserved cysteine through the conserved F or W.

J,V,CDR3
TRBJ2-7,TRBV7-9,CASSYPGLAGTEQYF
TRBJ2-3,TRBV19,CASRPQSTDTQYF
TRBJ1-4,TRBV19,CASSISGRTNEKLFF
TRBJ2-1,TRBV7-2,CASSSSQGGQGVNEQFF
TRBJ1-6,TRBV11-2,CASSFLDRGNSPLHF
TRBJ2-7,TRBV5-1,CASSLQGALNEQYF
TRBJ2-1,TRBV5-1,CASSLDGQGSNEQFF
TRBJ2-4,TRBV4-3,CASSQDLPAGGTKNIQYF
TRBJ2-3,TRBV6-5,CASTSPGGRADTQYF
TRBJ2-3,TRBV4-3,CASSRNGGASTDTQYF
TRBJ2-1,TRBV14,CASSRGFWEDEQFF
TRBJ2-3,TRBV7-9,CASSLARAGRTDTQYF
TRBJ1-1,TRBV7-9,CASSHRTGGANTEAFF
TRBJ2-3,TRBV6-5,CASSPMGSMIDTQYF
TRBJ2-2,TRBV6-6,CASSTDSAVNTGELFF
TRBJ2-5,TRBV14,CASSQGSRRASPGETQYF
TRBJ2-7,TRBV6-1,CASRASGGIYEQYF
TRBJ1-3,TRBV7-2,CASSLAGNTIYF
TRBJ1-6,TRBV7-9,CASSPDYISGVNSPLHF
TRBJ1-2,TRBV7-2,CASSLEPGPLSGYTF
TRBJ2-7,TRBV7-9,CASSRGSGIQGSYEQYF
TRBJ1-5,TRBV4-3,CASSQDWKDLPHF
TRBJ2-6,TRBV5-1,CASSLVRSGANVLTF
TRBJ1-2,TRBV18,CASSSSGANYGYTF
TRBJ1-2,TRBV4-3,CASSQSTGVNYGYTF
TRBJ2-3,TRBV7-9,CASSSSTDTQYF
TRBJ1-2,TRBV7-2,CASSPGQNYGYTF
TRBJ2-1,TRBV5-1,CASSLVMSPNNEQFF
TRBJ1-2,TRBV7-2,CASSLGTGYGYTF
TRBJ2-1,TRBV6-5,CATHTSGGHNEQFF
TRBJ1-5,TRBV6-5,CASSYIDRLNQPQHF
TRBJ1-1,TRBV5-1,CASSFGLDTEAFF
TRBJ1-2,TRBV4-1,CASSQDWGGGYGYTF
TRBJ2-5,TRBV18,CASSPPGLLGETQYF
TRBJ2-2,TRBV5-1,CASSSGSNTGELFF
TRBJ1-5,TRBV7-8,CASSSQGSNQPQHF
TRBJ2-5,TRBV30,CAWGASVETQYF
TRBJ1-5,TRBV4-3,CASSQDRQERQPQHF
TRBJ2-1,TRBV27,CASSLRRDNEQFF
TRBJ2-5,TRBV7-2,CASSRPAKRGGQETQYF
TRBJ2-7,TRBV10-3,CAISESSKGSHEQYF
TRBJ1-2,TRBV5-4,CASSLGFDGNYGYTF
TRBJ1-1,TRBV30,CAWSTGTGGLNTEAFF